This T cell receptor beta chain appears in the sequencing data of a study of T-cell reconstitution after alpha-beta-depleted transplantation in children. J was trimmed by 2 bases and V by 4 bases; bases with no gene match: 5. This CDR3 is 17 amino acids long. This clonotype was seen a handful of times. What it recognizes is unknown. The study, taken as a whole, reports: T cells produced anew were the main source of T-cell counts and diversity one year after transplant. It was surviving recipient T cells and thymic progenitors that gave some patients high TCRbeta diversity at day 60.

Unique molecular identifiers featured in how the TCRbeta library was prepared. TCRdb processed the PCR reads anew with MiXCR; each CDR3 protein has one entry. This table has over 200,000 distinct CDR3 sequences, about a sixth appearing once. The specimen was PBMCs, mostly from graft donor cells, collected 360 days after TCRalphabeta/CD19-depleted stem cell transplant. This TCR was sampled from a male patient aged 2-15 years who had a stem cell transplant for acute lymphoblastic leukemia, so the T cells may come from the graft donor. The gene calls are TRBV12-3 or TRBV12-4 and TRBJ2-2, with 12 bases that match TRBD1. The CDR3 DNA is TGTGCCAGCAGTTCACCGGGACAGGGGGCCAACACCGGGGAGCTGTTTTTT. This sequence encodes CASSSPGQGANTGELFF.